This T cell receptor (beta chain) was documented in a study of T cell changes during pregnancy in multiple sclerosis. This clone showed up just once. This sample also contains other DNA sequences that code for the same CDR3. Per the germline V gene, CDR1 is SGHRS and CDR2 is YFSETQ. The V and J ends lost 2 bases and 1 base respectively, with 6 bases between them. This CDR3 comprises 14 residues. Libraries were prepared by immunoSEQ multiplex PCR; TCRdb keeps only in-frame clonotypes and omits some of them. The sample comprises 45,000 to 60,000 clones, 92% of which are singletons, and roughly 0.2% rests with the top ten.

Sequenced here: CD4+ T cells from peripheral blood mononuclear cells, sampled in the second trimester of pregnancy. This receptor was obtained from a female donor with multiple sclerosis, enrolled in a pregnancy study. The chain joins TRBV5-1 to TRBJ2-2, with D possibly TRBD1 on 5 matching bases. The CDR3 region has the DNA TGCGCCAGCAGCTTAGACAGGAACACCGGGGAGCTGTTTTTT. It is translated as CASSLDRNTGELFF.